This T cell receptor (beta chain) was captured in a study of T cells in Graves' hyperthyroidism and ophthalmopathy. RNA transcripts yielded amplified TCR beta CDR3 regions. With the HTBI primer set, the TCR CDR3 went through a first round of RT-PCR. TCRdb fed the multiplex PCR reads into MiXCR, producing one record per CDR3 protein. The sample carries about half a million distinct CDR3 sequences, 15% to 20% recorded once. This clonotype was observed a few times. The source is a man in his forties with Graves' ophthalmopathy. Source material: blood.

As DNA, the CDR3 is TGTGCCAGCAGTTCGGGACACCCCTACGAGCAGTACTTC. Protein product: CASSSGHPYEQYF. The V call is TRBV12-3 or TRBV12-4, the J call TRBJ2-7; tentative D call: TRBD1 (6 bases). The CDR3 loop spans 13 amino acids. V dropped 4 bases and J dropped 2 bases, with 9 bases sitting between them.